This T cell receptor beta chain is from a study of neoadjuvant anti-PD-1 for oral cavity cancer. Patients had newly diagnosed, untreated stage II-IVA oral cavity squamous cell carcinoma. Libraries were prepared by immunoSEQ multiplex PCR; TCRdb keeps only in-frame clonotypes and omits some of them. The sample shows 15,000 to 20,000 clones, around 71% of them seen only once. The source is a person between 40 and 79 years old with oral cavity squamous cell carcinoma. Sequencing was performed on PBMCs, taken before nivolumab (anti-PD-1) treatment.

The DNA of the CDR3 is TGTGCCAGCAGCCCTCCCGGACAGCGCGGCTATGGCTACACCTTC. This gives the protein CASSPPGQRGYGYTF. This sequence joins TRBV27 and TRBJ1-2; maybe TRBD1 (6 bases). V was pared by 6 bases and J by 4 bases, with 18 bases between. From germline, CDR1 is MNHEY and CDR2 SMNVEV (reference sequence). This CDR3 is 15 amino acids long.